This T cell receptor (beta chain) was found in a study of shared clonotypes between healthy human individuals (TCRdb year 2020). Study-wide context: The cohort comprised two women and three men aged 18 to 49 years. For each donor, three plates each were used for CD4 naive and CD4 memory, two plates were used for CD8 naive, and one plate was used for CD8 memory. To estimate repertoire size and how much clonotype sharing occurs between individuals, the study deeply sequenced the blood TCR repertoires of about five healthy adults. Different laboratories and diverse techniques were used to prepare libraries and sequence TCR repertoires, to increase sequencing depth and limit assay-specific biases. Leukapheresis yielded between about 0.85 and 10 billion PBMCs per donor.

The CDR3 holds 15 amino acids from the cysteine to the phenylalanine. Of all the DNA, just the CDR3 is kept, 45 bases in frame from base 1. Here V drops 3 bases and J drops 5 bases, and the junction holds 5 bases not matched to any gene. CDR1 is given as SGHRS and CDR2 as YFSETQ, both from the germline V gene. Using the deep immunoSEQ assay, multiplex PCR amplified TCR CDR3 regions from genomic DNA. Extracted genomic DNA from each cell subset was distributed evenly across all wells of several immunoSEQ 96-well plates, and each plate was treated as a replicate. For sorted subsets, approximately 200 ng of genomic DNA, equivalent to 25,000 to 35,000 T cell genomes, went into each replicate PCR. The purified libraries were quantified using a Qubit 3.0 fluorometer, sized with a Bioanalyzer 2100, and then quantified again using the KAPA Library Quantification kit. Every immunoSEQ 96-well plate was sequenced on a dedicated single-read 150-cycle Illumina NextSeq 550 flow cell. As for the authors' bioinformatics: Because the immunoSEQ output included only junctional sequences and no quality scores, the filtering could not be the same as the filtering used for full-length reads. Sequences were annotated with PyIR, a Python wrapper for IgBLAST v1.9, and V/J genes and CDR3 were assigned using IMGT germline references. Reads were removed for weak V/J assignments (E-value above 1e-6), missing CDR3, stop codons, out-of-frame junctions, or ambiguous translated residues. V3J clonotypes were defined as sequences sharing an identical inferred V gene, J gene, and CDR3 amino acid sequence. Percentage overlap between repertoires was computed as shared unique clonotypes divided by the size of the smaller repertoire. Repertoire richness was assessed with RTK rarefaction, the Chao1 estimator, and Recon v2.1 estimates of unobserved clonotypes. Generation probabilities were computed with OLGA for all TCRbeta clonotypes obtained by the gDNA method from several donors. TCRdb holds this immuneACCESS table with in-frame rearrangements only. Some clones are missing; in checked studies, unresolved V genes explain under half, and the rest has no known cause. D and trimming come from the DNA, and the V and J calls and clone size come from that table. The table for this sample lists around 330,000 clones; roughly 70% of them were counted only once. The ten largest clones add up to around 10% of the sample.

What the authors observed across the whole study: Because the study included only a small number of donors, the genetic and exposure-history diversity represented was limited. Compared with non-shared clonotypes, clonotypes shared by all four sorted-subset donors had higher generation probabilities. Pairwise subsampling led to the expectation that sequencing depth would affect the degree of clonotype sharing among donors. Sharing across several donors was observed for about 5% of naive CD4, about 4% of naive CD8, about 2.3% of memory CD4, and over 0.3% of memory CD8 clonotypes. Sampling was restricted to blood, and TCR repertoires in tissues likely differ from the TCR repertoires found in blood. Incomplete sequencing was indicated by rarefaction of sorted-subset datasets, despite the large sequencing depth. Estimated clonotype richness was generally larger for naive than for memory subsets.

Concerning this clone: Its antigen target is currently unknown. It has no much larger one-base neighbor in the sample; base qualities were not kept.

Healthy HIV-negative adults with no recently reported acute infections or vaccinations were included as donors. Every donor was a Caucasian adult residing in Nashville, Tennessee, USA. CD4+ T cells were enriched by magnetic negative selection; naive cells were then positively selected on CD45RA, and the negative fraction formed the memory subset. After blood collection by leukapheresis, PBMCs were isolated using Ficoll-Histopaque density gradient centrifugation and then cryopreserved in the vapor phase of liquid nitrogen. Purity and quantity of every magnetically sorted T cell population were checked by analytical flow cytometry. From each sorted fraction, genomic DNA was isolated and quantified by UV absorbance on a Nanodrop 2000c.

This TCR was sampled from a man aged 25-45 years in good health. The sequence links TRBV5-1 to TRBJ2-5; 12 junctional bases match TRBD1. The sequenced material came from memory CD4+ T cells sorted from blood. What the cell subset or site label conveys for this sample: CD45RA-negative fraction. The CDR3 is CASSSGTGGGETQYF. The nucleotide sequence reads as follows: TGCGCCAGCAGCTCTGGGACAGGGGGCGGCGAGACCCAGTACTTC. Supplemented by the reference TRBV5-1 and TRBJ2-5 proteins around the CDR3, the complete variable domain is KAGVTQTPRYLIKTRGQQVTLSCSPISGHRSVSWYQQTPGQGLQFLFEYFSETQRNKGNFPGRFSGRQFSNSRSEMNVSTLELGDSALYLCASSSGTGGGETQYFGPGTRLLVL.